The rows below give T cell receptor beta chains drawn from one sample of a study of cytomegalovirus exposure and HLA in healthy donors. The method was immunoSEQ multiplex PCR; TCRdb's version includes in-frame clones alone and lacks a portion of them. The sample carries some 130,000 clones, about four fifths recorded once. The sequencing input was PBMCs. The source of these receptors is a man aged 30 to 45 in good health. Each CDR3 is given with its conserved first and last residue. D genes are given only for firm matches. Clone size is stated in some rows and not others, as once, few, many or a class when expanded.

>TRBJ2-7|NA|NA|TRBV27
TGTGCCAGCAGTCCCCGACAGGCGAACTACGAGCAGTACTTC
CASSPRQANYEQYF
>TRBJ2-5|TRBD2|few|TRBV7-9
TGTTCCAGCACTATGGGGGGGATGGCCCAGTACTTC
CSSTMGGMAQYF
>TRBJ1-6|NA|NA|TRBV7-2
TGTGCCAGCAGAGGCAGCGGACGGTGGCCCCTCCACTTT
CASRGSGRWPLHF
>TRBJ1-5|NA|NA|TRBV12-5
TGTGCTAGTGGTTTGGCCATACGACCGGGACTCAAGGGGTATAGCAATCAGCCCCAGCATTTT
CASGLAIRPGLKGYSNQPQHF
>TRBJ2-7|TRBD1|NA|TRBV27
TGTGCCAGCAGTTTATTTCCGGACAGGTCTTACGAGCAGTACTTC
CASSLFPDRSYEQYF
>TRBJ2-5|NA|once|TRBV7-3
TGTGCCAGCAGCTTGTCCCCCAGGGGTGGGGAGACCCAGAACTTC
CASSLSPRGGETQNF
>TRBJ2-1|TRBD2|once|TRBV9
TGTGCCAGCAGCGTGGGCCTAGCGGGAGGGTATGAGCAGTTCTTC
CASSVGLAGGYEQFF
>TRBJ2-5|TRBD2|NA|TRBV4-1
TGCGCCAGCAGCCAAGGACTAGCGGGAGTCGGGGAGCAGTACTTC
CASSQGLAGVGEQYF
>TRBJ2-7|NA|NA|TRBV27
TGTGCCAGCAGCGGGAGAGGCGGGCAAAGCTCCTACGAGCAGTACTTC
CASSGRGGQSSYEQYF
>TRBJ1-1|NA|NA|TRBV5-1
TGCGCCAGTAGTATGGGGGAGGTAGGGACTGAAGCTTTCTTT
CASSMGEVGTEAFF
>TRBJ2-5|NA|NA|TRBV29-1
TGCAGCGTTGTTTTGGCTTTTCGGGGGACCCAGTACTTC
CSVVLAFRGTQYF
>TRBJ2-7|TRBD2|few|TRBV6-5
TGTGCCAGCAGTTACTCTGGGACTAGCGGGAGTTACGAGCAGTACTTC
CASSYSGTSGSYEQYF
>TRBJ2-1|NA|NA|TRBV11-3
TGTGCCAGCAGCCTCCCCCCGTACGGGGGATCCTACAATGAGCAGTTCTTC
CASSLPPYGGSYNEQFF
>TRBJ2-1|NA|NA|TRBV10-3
TGTGCCATCAGGCTCGGGGGAGCGGGCAATGAGCAGTTCTTC
CAIRLGGAGNEQFF
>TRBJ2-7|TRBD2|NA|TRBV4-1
TGCGCCAGCAGCCCGCCCCGAGGGACTAGCGGCACCTACGAGCAGTACTTC
CASSPPRGTSGTYEQYF
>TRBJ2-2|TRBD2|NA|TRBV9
TGTGCCAGCAGCCCGCCGACTAGCCGCACCGGGGAGCTGTTTTTT
CASSPPTSRTGELFF
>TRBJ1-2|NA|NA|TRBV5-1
TGCGCCAGCAGCTTGGGGGCAGGATCATATGGCTACACCTTC
CASSLGAGSYGYTF
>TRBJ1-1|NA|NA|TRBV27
TGTGCCAGCAGTTTATCGATGCGGGGGAGGGGCCGGTTGGACACTGAAGCTTTCTTT
CASSLSMRGRGRLDTEAFF
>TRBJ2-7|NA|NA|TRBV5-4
TGTGCCAGCAGCAGAGGAGGAGTTTGGGGCTACGAGCAGTACTTC
CASSRGGVWGYEQYF
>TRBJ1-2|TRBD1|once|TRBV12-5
TGTGCTAGTGGTTTGGTACTCTCAAGGACAGGGGGCGCATTCGGCTACACCTTC
CASGLVLSRTGGAFGYTF
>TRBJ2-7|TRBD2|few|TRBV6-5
TGTGCCAGCAGTTATGGAACTAGCGCTACCTACGAGCAGTACTTC
CASSYGTSATYEQYF
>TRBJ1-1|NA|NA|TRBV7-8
TGTGCCAGCAGCTTAACCACCGGGACACTCGCTCCGAACACTGAAGCTTTCTTT
CASSLTTGTLAPNTEAFF
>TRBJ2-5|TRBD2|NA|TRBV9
TGTGCCAGCAGCGTTATTAGCGGGAGGGCCTTGGAGACCCAGTACTTC
CASSVISGRALETQYF
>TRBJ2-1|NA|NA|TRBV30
TGTGCCTGGAGCCCGTACAATGAGCAGTTCTTC
CAWSPYNEQFF
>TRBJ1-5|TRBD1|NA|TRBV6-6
TGTGCAAGCGATGGACAGGCCAATCAGCCCCAGCATTTT
CASDGQANQPQHF
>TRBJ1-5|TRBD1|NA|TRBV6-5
TGTGCCAGCAGTCGGGACAGGTCCCTCAATCAGCCCCAGCATTTT
CASSRDRSLNQPQHF
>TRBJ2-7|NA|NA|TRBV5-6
TGTGCCAGCAGCCCCACCCGCGGGTCAAGGGCCTACGAGCAGTACTTC
CASSPTRGSRAYEQYF
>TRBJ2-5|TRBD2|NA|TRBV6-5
TGTGCCAGCAAAATAGCGGGACGGGAGACCCAGTACTTC
CASKIAGRETQYF
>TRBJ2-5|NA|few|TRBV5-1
TGCGCCAGCAGCTTGGCCCGCGGGTGGGGAGAGACCCAGTACTTC
CASSLARGWGETQYF
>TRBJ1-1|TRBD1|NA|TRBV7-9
TGTGCCAGCAGCCCGTCCGGGACAGGGGTAACTGAAGCTTTCTTT
CASSPSGTGVTEAFF
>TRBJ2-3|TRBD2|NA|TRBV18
TGTGCCAGCTCACCCCTACTAGCGACCATCACAGATACGCAGTATTTT
CASSPLLATITDTQYF
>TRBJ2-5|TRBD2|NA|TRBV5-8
TGTGCCAGCAGCTGGGGCCTAGCGGGAGGGCCGGAGGAGACCCAGTACTTC
CASSWGLAGGPEETQYF
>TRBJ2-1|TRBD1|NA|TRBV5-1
TGCGCCAGCAGCTCCAAGCCCAACAGGGGGCAAGGGCAGTTCTTC
CASSSKPNRGQGQFF
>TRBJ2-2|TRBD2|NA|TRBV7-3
TGTGCCAGCAGCTTAAGGCAGGGGACTAGCGGAACGAACACCGGGGAGCTGTTTTTT
CASSLRQGTSGTNTGELFF
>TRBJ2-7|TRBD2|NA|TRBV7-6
TGTGCCAGCAGCTTAGGCGGGGGTGGGGACGAGCAGTACTTC
CASSLGGGGDEQYF
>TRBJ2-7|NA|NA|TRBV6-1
TGTGCCAGCAGGGGACGACTAGGAACTACCTACGAGCAGTACTTC
CASRGRLGTTYEQYF
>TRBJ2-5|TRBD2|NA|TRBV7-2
TGTGCCAGCAGCTATAGCGGGACCCGCTCCCTGTACTTC
CASSYSGTRSLYF
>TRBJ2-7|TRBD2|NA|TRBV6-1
TGTGCCAGCAGTGAAGGTACTAGCGGGAGATACGAGCAGTACTTC
CASSEGTSGRYEQYF
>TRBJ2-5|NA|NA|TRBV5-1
TGCGCCAGCAGCCCAGGGGTCCAAGAGACCCAGTACTTC
CASSPGVQETQYF
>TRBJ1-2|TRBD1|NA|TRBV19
TGTGCCAGTAGTTCCCGGGACAGAGAACCCTATGGCTACACCTTC
CASSSRDREPYGYTF
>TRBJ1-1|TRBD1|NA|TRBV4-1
TGCGCCAGCAGCCAGGCTCGGGACAGTCTGAACACTGAAGCTTTCTTT
CASSQARDSLNTEAFF
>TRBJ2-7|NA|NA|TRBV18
TGTGCCAGCTCGGAGTATGGGGGCCCCTCCTACGAGCAGTACTTC
CASSEYGGPSYEQYF
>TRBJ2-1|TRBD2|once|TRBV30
TGTGCCTGGAGTTACTGGCCCGGGGTAGCGGGCGCCTACAATGAGCAGTTCTTC
CAWSYWPGVAGAYNEQFF
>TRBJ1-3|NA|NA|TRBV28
TGTGCCAGCAGTAGGGGAGGGCGAATCTCTGGAAACACCATATATTTT
CASSRGGRISGNTIYF
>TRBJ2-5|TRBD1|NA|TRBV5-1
TGCGCCAGCAGCTTGTTGGGACAGGAAGAGACCCAGTACTTC
CASSLLGQEETQYF
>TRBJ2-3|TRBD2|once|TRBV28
TGTGCCATCGTGGCGGGAGGTAGCACAGATACGCAGTATTTT
CAIVAGGSTDTQYF
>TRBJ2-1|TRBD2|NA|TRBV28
TGTGCCAGCAGTCTACTAGCGGAGCAGTTCTTC
CASSLLAEQFF